Detailed here is one TCR beta chain. Its antigen is still unknown. TCRdb reprocessed the reads via MiXCR and lists one record per CDR3 protein. The table records about 67,000 distinct CDR3 sequences, about 50% of them present only once. The data originate from a study of type 1 regulatory T cells. CDR1 DFQATT and CDR2 SNEGSKA come from the germline V gene (reference sequence). The CDR3 has 11 amino acids. The germline V and J ends were trimmed by 4 bases and 7 bases, with 10 bases remaining between them. This sequence originates from a human donor in good health. The rearrangement joins TRBV20-1 to TRBJ1-2; perhaps TRBD1 as D (5 bases). The specimen sequenced was cultured non-Tr1 T cells, either the whole culture or a sorted T cell fraction (not recorded which). The CDR3 region has the DNA TGCAGTGCTACCCCCGGGGGTGGCTACACCTTC. Translation: CSATPGGGYTF.